The rows below give T cell receptor beta chains drawn from one sample of a study of T cells in Graves' hyperthyroidism and ophthalmopathy. MiXCR, applied by TCRdb to the multiplex PCR reads, yields one record per CDR3 protein. The sample records 350,000 or so distinct CDR3 sequences, about 21% being singletons. The sample consisted of blood. Receptor source: a woman aged 45-65 years with Graves' hyperthyroidism. Both conserved end residues are part of each CDR3. The D gene is left open where the match is weak. Not all rows give a size; the values are once, few, many and, for expanded clones, a class.

j_call d_call clone_size v_call cdr3_nt cdr3_aa
TRBJ1-2 TRBD1 . TRBV7-3 TGTGCCAGCGAGGAAAGGGGACAGGGTCCCTTTTCGGGGGGCTACACCTTC CASEERGQGPFSGGYTF
TRBJ1-1 . once TRBV9 TGTGCCAGCAGCGTTTGGGGTGACACTGAAGCTTTCTTT CASSVWGDTEAFF
TRBJ1-1 . many TRBV5-1 TGCGCCAGCAGCTTGGGTACAGGCCTGAACACTGAAGCTTTCTTT CASSLGTGLNTEAFF
TRBJ2-3 . few TRBV7-9 TGTGCCAGCATCGATTTAGGTGGATTCGCAGATACGCAGTATTTT CASIDLGGFADTQYF
TRBJ1-2 . . TRBV6-1 TGTGCCAGCAGTGAGACAGTAAACTATGGCTACACCTTC CASSETVNYGYTF
TRBJ2-7 TRBD2 . TRBV11-2 TGTGCCAGCTCCGCTTCTAGCGGGACCAGATACGAGCAGTACTTC CASSASSGTRYEQYF
TRBJ1-1 . few TRBV19 TGTGCCAGTAGGATCGGCGGGAACACTGAAGCTTTCTTT CASRIGGNTEAFF
TRBJ1-2 TRBD1 few TRBV12-3/TRBV12-4 TGTGCCAGCAGTACCTCACAGGGGGCAGGAGGTGGCTACACCTTC CASSTSQGAGGGYTF
TRBJ2-7 . . TRBV20-1 TGCAGTGCTTCGGACCAGACGTCCGAGCAGTACTTC CSASDQTSEQYF
TRBJ2-5 . many TRBV12-3/TRBV12-4 TGTGCCAGCAGGGGGAAACAGGTGGTAGGAGAGACCCAGTACTTC CASRGKQVVGETQYF
TRBJ1-1 . many TRBV29-1 TGCAGCGCCGCCCCCGCCAGTTACACTGAAGCTTTCTTT CSAAPASYTEAFF
TRBJ2-1 . . TRBV5-5 TGTGCCAGCAGCCCCGGGCTCTGGAATGAGCAGTTCTTC CASSPGLWNEQFF
TRBJ2-7 TRBD1 . TRBV29-1 TGCAGCGTGGGACAGGGGTCCTACGAGCAGTACTTC CSVGQGSYEQYF
TRBJ1-3 . . TRBV12-3/TRBV12-4 TGTGCCAGCGTCCCTCGTTTCTCTGGAAACACCATATATTTT CASVPRFSGNTIYF
TRBJ2-2 . many TRBV6-1 TGTGCCAGCGGGGGGGCCAACACCGGGGAGCTGTTTTTT CASGGANTGELFF
TRBJ2-3 TRBD2 once TRBV5-1 TGCGCCAGCAGCCCGGGGACTAGCGGAGAACGCACAGATACGCAGTATTTT CASSPGTSGERTDTQYF
TRBJ1-5 TRBD1 many TRBV12-3/TRBV12-4 TGTGCCAGCAGCAGGGGACAGGGCCGGCAGCCCCAGCATTTT CASSRGQGRQPQHF
TRBJ1-4 TRBD1 many TRBV28 TGTGCCAGCAGTCCGTCGACAGGGGCTTTGGGAAAACTGTTTTTT CASSPSTGALGKLFF
TRBJ2-6 . few TRBV5-8 TGTGCCTGGAGTCCCGGCCTTCGGCGGCGGATATACCCCTCTGGGGCCAACGTCCTGACTTTC CAWSPGLRRRIYPSGANVLTF
TRBJ1-1 . many TRBV29-1 TGCAGCGTCGCCGGGACTAAGGAACGGTACACTGAAGCTTTCTTT CSVAGTKERYTEAFF
TRBJ1-6 TRBD1 . TRBV27 TGTGCCAGCAGTTCGTGGGACAGGGGGTATAATTCACCCCTCCACTTT CASSSWDRGYNSPLHF
TRBJ1-3 . few TRBV29-1 TGCAGCGTTGCCGGGGTTAACTCTGGAAACACCATATATTTT CSVAGVNSGNTIYF
TRBJ2-1 . . TRBV9 TGTGCCAGCAGCGTAGGGACCAACAGCTACAATGAGCAGTTCTTC CASSVGTNSYNEQFF
TRBJ1-5 . many TRBV19 TGTGCCAGCAGTGGGACGGGTGGGAATCAGCCCCAGCATTTT CASSGTGGNQPQHF
TRBJ2-7 . . TRBV27 TGTGCCAGCAGTATAGCTGAGGGCTCCTACGAGCAGTACTTC CASSIAEGSYEQYF
TRBJ1-1 . . TRBV28 TGTGCCAGCACCCGGGGACCAAACACTGAAGCTTTCTTT CASTRGPNTEAFF
TRBJ2-7 TRBD2 . TRBV10-2 TGCGCCAGCAGGACCTCCGGGGGGACCTACGAGCAGTACTTC CASRTSGGTYEQYF
TRBJ2-7 . . TRBV30 TGTGCCTGGAGTGTACCGAGGGGAAATACCTACGAGCAGTACTTC CAWSVPRGNTYEQYF
TRBJ1-1 . few TRBV6-1 TGTGCCAGCAGTGAAGCGGGCAGGGAAGGCCCTGAAGCTTTCTTT CASSEAGREGPEAFF